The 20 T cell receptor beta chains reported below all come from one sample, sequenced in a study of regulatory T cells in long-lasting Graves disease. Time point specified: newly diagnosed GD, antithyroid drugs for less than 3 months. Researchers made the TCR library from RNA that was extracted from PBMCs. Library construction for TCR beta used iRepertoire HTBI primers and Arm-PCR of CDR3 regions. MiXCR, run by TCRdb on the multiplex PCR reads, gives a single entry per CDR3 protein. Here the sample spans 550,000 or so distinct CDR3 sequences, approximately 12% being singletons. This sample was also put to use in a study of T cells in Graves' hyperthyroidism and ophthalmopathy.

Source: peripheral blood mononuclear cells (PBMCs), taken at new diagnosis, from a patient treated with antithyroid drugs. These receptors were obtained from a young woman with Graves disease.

The CDR3: CASSLDGQPTNEKLFF. The CDR3 DNA reads TGTGCCAGCAGCTTAGACGGACAACCAACTAATGAAAAACTGTTTTTT. J is TRBJ1-4 and V is TRBV7-6, with D possibly TRBD1 on 5 matching bases. V lost 1 base and J lost 0, with 9 bases in between. The length of the CDR3 is 16 residues. The V gene's germline CDR1 is SGHVS and CDR2 FNYEAQ.

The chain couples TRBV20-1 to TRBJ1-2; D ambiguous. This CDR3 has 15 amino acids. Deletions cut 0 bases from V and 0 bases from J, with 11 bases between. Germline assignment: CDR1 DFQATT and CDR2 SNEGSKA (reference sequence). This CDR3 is CSARERRKANYGYTF. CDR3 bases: TGCAGTGCTAGAGAACGGCGAAAAGCTAACTATGGCTACACCTTC.

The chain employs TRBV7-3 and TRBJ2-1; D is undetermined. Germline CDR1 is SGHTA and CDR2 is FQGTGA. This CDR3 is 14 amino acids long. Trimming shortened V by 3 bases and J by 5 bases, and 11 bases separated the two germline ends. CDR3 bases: TGTGCCAGCAGCTTTCAAGGTTTGGACAATGAGCAGTTCTTC. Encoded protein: CASSFQGLDNEQFF.

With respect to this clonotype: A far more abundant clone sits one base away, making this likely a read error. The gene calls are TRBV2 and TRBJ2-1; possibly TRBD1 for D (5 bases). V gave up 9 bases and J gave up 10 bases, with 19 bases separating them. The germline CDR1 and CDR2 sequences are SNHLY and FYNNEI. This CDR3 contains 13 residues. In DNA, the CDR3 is TGTGCCAGGGACAAACACTCACCCTACGAGCAGTTCTTC. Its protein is CARDKHSPYEQFF.

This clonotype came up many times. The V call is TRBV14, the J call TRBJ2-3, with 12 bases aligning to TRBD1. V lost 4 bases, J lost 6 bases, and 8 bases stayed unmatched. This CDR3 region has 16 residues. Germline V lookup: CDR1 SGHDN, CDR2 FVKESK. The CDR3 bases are TGTGCCAGCAGCCCACACGGGACAGGGGGCCTTGATACGCAGTATTTT. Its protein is CASSPHGTGGLDTQYF.

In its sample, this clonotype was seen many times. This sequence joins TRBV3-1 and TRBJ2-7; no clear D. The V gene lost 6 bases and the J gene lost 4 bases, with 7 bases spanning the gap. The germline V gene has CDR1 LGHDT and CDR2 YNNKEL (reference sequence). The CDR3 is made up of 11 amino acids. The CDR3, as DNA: TGTGCCAGCAGTCAATTTTACGAGCAGTACTTC. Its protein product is CASSQFYEQYF.

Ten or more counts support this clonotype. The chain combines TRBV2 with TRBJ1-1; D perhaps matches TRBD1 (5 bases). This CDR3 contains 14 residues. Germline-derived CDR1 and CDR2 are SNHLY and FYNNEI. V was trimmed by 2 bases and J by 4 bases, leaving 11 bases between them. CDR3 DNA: TGTGCCAGCAGTGAAAAGGGAGGGGTCACTGAAGCTTTCTTT. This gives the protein CASSEKGGVTEAFF.

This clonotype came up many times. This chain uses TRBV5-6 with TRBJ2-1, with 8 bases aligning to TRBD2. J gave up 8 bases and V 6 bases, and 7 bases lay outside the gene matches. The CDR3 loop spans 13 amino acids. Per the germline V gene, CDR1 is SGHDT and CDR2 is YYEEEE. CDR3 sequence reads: CASTRGGSHEQFF. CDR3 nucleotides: TGTGCCAGCACCCGGGGGGGGAGCCATGAGCAGTTCTTC.

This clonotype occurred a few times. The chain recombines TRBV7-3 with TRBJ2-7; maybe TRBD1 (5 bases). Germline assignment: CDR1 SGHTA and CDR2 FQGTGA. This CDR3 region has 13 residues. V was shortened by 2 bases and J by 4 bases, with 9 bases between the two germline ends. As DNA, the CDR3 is TGTGCCAGCAGCTTATTAAGGGGATACGAGCAGTACTTC. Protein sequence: CASSLLRGYEQYF.

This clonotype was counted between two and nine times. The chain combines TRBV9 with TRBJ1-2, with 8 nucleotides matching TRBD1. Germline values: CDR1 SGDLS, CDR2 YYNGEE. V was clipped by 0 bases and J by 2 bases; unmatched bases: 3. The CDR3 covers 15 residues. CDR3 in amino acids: CASSVDPGGNYGYTF. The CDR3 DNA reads TGTGCCAGCAGCGTAGATCCAGGGGGCAACTATGGCTACACCTTC.

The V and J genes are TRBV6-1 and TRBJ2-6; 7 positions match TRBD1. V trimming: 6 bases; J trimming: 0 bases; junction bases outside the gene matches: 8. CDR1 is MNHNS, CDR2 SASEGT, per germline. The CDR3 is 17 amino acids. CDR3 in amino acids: CASRPRTGGSGANVLTF. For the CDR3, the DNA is TGTGCCAGCAGACCTCGGACAGGCGGCTCTGGGGCCAACGTCCTGACTTTC.

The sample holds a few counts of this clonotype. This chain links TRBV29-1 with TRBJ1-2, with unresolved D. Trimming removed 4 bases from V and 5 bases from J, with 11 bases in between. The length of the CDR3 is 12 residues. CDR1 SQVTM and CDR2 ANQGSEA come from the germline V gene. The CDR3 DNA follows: TGCAGCGTTGGGACTGAGCCTTATGGCTACACCTTC. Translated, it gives CSVGTEPYGYTF.

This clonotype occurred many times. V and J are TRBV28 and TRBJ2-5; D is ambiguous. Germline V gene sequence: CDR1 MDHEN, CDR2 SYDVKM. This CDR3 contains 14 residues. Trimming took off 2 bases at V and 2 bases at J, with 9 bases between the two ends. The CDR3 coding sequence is TGTGCCAGCAGTTTAACTCGAGTACAAGAGACCCAGTACTTC. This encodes CASSLTRVQETQYF.

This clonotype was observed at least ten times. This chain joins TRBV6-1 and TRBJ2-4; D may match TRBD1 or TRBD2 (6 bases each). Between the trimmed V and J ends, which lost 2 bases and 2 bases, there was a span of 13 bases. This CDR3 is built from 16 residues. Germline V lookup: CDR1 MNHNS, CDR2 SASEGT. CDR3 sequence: CASSEWGRGTKNIQYF. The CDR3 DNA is TGTGCCAGCAGTGAATGGGGGCGCGGGACCAAAAACATTCAGTACTTC.

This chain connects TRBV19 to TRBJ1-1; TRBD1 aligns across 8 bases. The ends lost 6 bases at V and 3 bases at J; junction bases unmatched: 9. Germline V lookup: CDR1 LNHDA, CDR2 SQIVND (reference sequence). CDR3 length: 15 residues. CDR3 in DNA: TGTGCCAGTAGACCCCCGGGACAGGTGTACACTGAAGCTTTCTTT. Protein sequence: CASRPPGQVYTEAFF.

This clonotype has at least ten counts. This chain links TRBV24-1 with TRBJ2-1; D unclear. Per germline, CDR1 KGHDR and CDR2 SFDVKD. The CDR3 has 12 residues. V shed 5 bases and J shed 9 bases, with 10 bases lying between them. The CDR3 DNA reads TGTGCCACCAGTGGAGAAGGAATTGAGCAGTTCTTC. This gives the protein CATSGEGIEQFF.

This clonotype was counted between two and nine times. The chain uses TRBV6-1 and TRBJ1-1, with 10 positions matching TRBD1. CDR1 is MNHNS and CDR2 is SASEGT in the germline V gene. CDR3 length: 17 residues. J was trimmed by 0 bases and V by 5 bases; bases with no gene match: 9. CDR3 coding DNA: TGTGCCAGCAGTAGACAGGGGGCGTGGGATATGAACACTGAAGCTTTCTTT. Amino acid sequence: CASSRQGAWDMNTEAFF.

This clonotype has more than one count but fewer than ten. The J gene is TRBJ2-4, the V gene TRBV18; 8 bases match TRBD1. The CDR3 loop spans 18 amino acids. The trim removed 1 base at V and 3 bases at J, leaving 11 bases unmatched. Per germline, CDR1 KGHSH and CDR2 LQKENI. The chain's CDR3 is CASSPLGTGSGNKNIQYF. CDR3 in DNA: TGTGCCAGCTCACCACTCGGGACAGGTTCTGGGAACAAAAACATTCAGTACTTC. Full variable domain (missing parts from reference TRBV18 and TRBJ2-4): NAGVMQNPRHLVRRRGQEARLRCSPMKGHSHVYWYRQLPEEGLKFMVYLQKENIIDESGMPKERFSAEFPKEGPSILRIQQVVRGDSAAYFCASSPLGTGSGNKNIQYFGAGTRLSVL.

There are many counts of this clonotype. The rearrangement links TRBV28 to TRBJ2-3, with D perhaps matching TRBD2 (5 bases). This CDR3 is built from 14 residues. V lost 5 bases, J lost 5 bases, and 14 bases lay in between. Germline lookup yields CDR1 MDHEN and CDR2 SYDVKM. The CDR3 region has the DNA TGTGCCAGCAGTCTAGCTTTATTGGGAGATACGCAGTATTTT. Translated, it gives CASSLALLGDTQYF.

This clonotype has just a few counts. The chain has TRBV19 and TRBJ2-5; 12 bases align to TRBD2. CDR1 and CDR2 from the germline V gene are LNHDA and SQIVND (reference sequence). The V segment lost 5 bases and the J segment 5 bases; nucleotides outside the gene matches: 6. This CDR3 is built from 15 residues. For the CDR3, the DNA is TGTGCCAGTAGTGCGACTAGCGGGAGTTTGGAGACCCAGTACTTC. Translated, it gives CASSATSGSLETQYF. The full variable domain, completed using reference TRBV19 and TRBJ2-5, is DGGITQSPKYLFRKEGQNVTLSCEQNLNHDAMYWYRQDPGQGLRLIYYSQIVNDFQKGDIAEGYSVSREKKESFPLTVTSAQKNPTAFYLCASSATSGSLETQYFGPGTRLLVL.